This TCR beta chain is from a study of a mutant IDH1 vaccine in newly diagnosed glioma. Time point denoted: week 35, safety follow-up. Every vaccination contained 300 ug of the mutant IDH1 20-mer peptide and was paired with topical imiquimod. Scheduled for weeks 1, 3, 5, 7, 11, 15, 19 and 23, eight vaccinations were given to patients. In this sample, this clone turned up a few times. Its antigen is unknown. The V gene lost 5 bases and the J gene lost 2 bases, with 6 bases spanning the gap. CDR1 is GTSNPN and CDR2 is SVGIG in the germline V gene (reference sequence). The CDR3 runs 11 residues. Data came from immunoSEQ multiplex PCR; TCRdb stores just in-frame clones and leaves some out. The sample records 40,000 to 55,000 clones, 76% being singletons.

This chain connects TRBV30 to TRBJ1-2; no definite D call. The source material was PBMCs, sampled from a glioma patient whose treatment included an IDH1 peptide vaccine. The sequence came from a man aged 35 to 55 with glioma. CDR3 DNA: TGTGCCTGGGTGCTAAACTATGGCTACACCTTC. This gives the protein CAWVLNYGYTF.